This TCR beta chain is from a study of blood T cell repertoires in COVID-19 (dated by TCRdb to 2019 to 2021). Study-level background: Samples covering the acute and convalescent phases of COVID-19 were provided by collaborators in the United States, Italy and Spain. The samples were drawn from the first 160 participants of the ongoing ImmuneRACE study and from some 1,300 subjects provided by 6 global collaborators. Nearly every sample came with metadata listing a de-identified subject ID, COVID-19 status, age in years and sex. Where available, HLA class I and class II types were obtained from metadata supplied by the sample provider rather than from assay-based typing. The prospective study material was composed of cDNA or gDNA derived from T cells, B-cell-depleted T cells, or PBMCs. The dataset comprised deeply sampled blood TCRbeta repertoires from subjects exposed to, actively infected with, or recovered from COVID-19. The repertoires were released in a freely available public database meant as a resource for research on the immune response to SARS-CoV-2.

TCRbeta CDR3 regions were amplified from genomic DNA using the immunoSEQ Assay, a bias-controlled multiplex PCR. Under the source paper's analysis protocol: The number of nucleated cells in each sample was estimated from the amplification of reference gene primers within the assay. To quantify the absolute abundance of each unique TCRbeta CDR3 rearrangement, sequence reads were collapsed and filtered. Productive Simpson clonality was computed per sample as the square root of Simpson's diversity index over productive rearrangements. This immuneACCESS table, as held by TCRdb, lists in-frame sequences with V and J called but not all clones. Of the missing ones, under half trace to an unresolved V gene in checked studies; the others have no known cause. The DNA was the basis for D and trimming; V, J and clone size are from that table. Across this sample there are about 250,000 clones, with less than 85% seen only once. 4.5% to 6% of the sample rests with the top ten.

Broad study findings and their caveats: The amount of clinical and demographic metadata varied by source and participant and was provided uncurated.

As for this clone: It lacks a known antigen. The sample holds no much larger clone one base away, and base qualities are not on file.

Collaborating institutions collected whole blood in K2EDTA tubes following their own protocols. Collaborator samples were shipped for TCRbeta analysis as frozen whole blood, isolated PBMCs, or DNA extracted from either sample type. The sequencing sample was made of peripheral blood. The sequence derives from a woman older than 75 with active or convalescent COVID-19.

DNA sequence: TGTGCCAGCAGAATGGGGGGGTCCGACACTGAAGCTTTCTTT. Translated, this gives CASRMGGSDTEAFF. The chain is encoded by TRBV5-4 joined to TRBJ1-1, with a weak D call of TRBD1 (5 bases match). V loses 5 bases, J loses 3 bases, and the germline ends lie 14 bases apart. From the cysteine through the phenylalanine, the CDR3 covers 14 amino acids. The sequence is cut down to CDR3 DNA, 42 bases in frame from base 1. According to the germline V gene (reference sequence), CDR1 reads SGHNT and CDR2 reads YYREEE.